This T cell receptor beta chain originates from a study of cytomegalovirus exposure and HLA in healthy donors. With 60 Vbeta and 13 Jbeta primers, the PCR was carried out. Produced via immunoSEQ multiplex PCR; TCRdb's table is partial and in-frame only. The table shows over 95,000 clones, with over 60% occurring only once. About this clone itself: Its antigen is currently unknown.

V shed 7 bases, J shed 5 bases, and the junction held 3 bases outside the gene matches. This CDR3 has 14 amino acids. Germline V lookup: CDR1 LGHNA, CDR2 YNFKEQ. Study conclusions and caveats: Later on, analysis showed that most CMV-associated TCR beta chains appeared to be HLA-restricted. Exclusion applied to some V segments, including TRBV6-2 and TRBV6-3, as they were indistinguishable.

Specimen: PBMCs. The clonotype comes from a female donor in good health and CMV-seronegative. V is TRBV4-2 and J is TRBJ2-2, with TRBD2 matching over 11 bases. CDR3 sequence reads: CASKGTSGTGELFF. CDR3 sequence (DNA): TGTGCCAGCAAAGGGACTAGCGGAACCGGGGAGCTGTTTTTT.